This section outlines one T cell receptor beta chain sequence together with its context. The antigen remains undetermined. These data belong to a study of Ad26.COV2.S vaccination and SARS-CoV-2 variants. Study in general: Once, or twice with 56 days between doses, Ad26.COV2.S was given intramuscularly.

Findings of the study overall: In TCR breadth and depth analyses, total T cell responses may have been underestimated. People who got the vaccine or the placebo had similar non-spike TCR breadth.

The CDR3 consists of 12 residues. Germline V gene data show CDR1 as MNHNY and CDR2 as SVGAGI (reference sequence). V was clipped by 6 bases and J by 4 bases, with 7 bases between them. The treatment here: 19 received Ad26.COV2.S at low or high dose, single or two shots; a few received placebo; per-sample allocation not given. Day 63 after the first vaccine or placebo injection was the time point for sampling. Sequencing was performed with immunoSEQ multiplex PCR; in TCRdb, only in-frame clones are kept and a portion is missing. The sample has about 450,000 clones; 89% are singletons. The chain couples TRBV6-6 to TRBJ1-5, with D hard to call. The sequence was obtained from a person aged 18-60 years who received the Ad26.COV2.S COVID-19 vaccine or a placebo. The input for sequencing was peripheral blood, taken in a trial of Ad26.COV2.S vaccine versus placebo. CDR3 DNA sequence: TGTGCCAGCAGGCTAATTAATCAGCCCCAGCATTTT. Its protein product is CASRLINQPQHF.